The 21 T cell receptor beta chains listed next were all sequenced from one sample in a study of blood T cell repertoires in COVID-19. This table comes from immunoSEQ multiplex PCR, and its TCRdb copy is limited to in-frame clones, with some not included. The sample records 140,000 or so clones, 84% being singletons. Sequencing was carried out using peripheral blood. Receptors were obtained from a human donor in a cohort sampled during active COVID-19.

J is TRBJ2-1 and V is TRBV6-6; 9 nucleotides align to TRBD1. Germline loops: CDR1 MNHNY, CDR2 SVGAGI (reference sequence). This CDR3 is 13 amino acids long. V gave up 4 bases and J gave up 5 bases; unmatched junction bases: 0. The CDR3 DNA reads as TGTGCCAGCAGTTGGACAGGGGACAATGAGCAGTTCTTC. Protein sequence: CASSWTGDNEQFF.

J is TRBJ1-2 and V is TRBV3-1 (or the pseudogene TRBV3-2), with TRBD1 as a possible D gene (6 bases). CDR1 is LGHDT, CDR2 YNNKEL, per germline (reference sequence). This CDR3 has 16 amino acids. The germline V and J ends were trimmed by 1 base and 4 bases, with 16 bases remaining between them. CDR3 nucleotide sequence: TGTGCCAGCAGCCAAGGTTCCGGGACAAGAATCTATGGCTACACCTTC. It specifies CASSQGSGTRIYGYTF.

The V gene is TRBV19, the J gene TRBJ1-5; maybe TRBD1 (6 bases). Germline V gives CDR1 LNHDA, CDR2 SQIVND (reference sequence). V was shortened by 6 bases and J by 11 bases, with 23 bases between the two germline ends. The CDR3 length is 15 residues. CDR3 protein: CASSLDRQLGSTQHF. Written as DNA, the CDR3 is TGTGCCAGTAGCTTGGACAGACAACTAGGTTCGACCCAGCATTTT.

The gene calls are TRBV11-1 and TRBJ1-1, with D possibly TRBD1 on 5 matching bases. The germline gives CDR1 SGHAT, CDR2 FQDESV (reference sequence). V lost 6 bases and J lost 6, with 8 bases in between. The CDR3 contains 11 residues. CDR3 DNA sequence: TGTGCCAGCAGATCGGGGGCTGAAGCTTTCTTT. This translates into CASRSGAEAFF.

The chain recombines TRBV27 with TRBJ2-1; unclear D gene. This CDR3 has 15 residues. CDR1 and CDR2 (germline): MNHEY, SMNVEV (reference sequence). The V end lost 2 bases, the J end lost 0 bases, and 8 bases lay between the germline ends. The CDR3 bases are TGTGCCAGCAGTTTAGGCCGCGGCTCCTACAATGAGCAGTTCTTC. Amino acid sequence: CASSLGRGSYNEQFF.

The chain links TRBV11-2 to TRBJ2-7, with D tentatively TRBD1 (5 bases). This CDR3 contains 12 residues. Germline CDR1 SGHAT, CDR2 FQNNGV. Trimming pared 2 bases from V and 6 bases from J, leaving 8 bases between. The CDR3 DNA reads as TGTGCCAGCAGCTTAACCAGGGCCGAGCAGTACTTC. Its protein product is CASSLTRAEQYF.

The chain joins TRBV30 to TRBJ1-2, with TRBD1 matching 8 bases. Germline CDR1 GTSNPN, CDR2 SVGIG (reference sequence). The CDR3 is 13 amino acids. V dropped 3 bases and J dropped 4; count of bases not matched to a gene: 4. The CDR3 loop is CAWSGQGGYGYTF. For the CDR3, the DNA is TGTGCCTGGAGCGGACAGGGCGGCTATGGCTACACCTTC. Together with reference TRBV30 and TRBJ1-2, the CDR3 gives the full variable domain: SQTIHQWPATLVQPVGSPLSLECTVEGTSNPNLYWYRQAAGRGLQLLFYSVGIGQISSEVPQNLSASRPQDRQFILSSKKLLLSDSGFYLCAWSGQGGYGYTFGSGTRLTVV.

The chain couples TRBV3-1 (or the pseudogene TRBV3-2) to TRBJ1-2; D is perhaps TRBD1 (5 bases). CDR1 and CDR2 (germline): LGHDT, YNNKEL (reference sequence). This CDR3 region has 14 residues. Trimming pared 3 bases from V and 2 bases from J, leaving 10 bases between. The CDR3, as DNA: TGTGCCAGCAGCCAGTCGGACACGAACTATGGCTACACCTTC. It yields the protein CASSQSDTNYGYTF.

V usage is TRBV6-5 and J usage is TRBJ2-1; 7 positions agree with TRBD1. The CDR3 runs 14 residues. Germline V CDR1 and CDR2: MNHEY, SVGAGI. Trimming at V came to 7 bases and at J to 3 bases, leaving 6 bases not matched to a gene. Written as DNA, the CDR3 is TGTGCCAGCAAACCCGACAGGGACTACAATGAGCAGTTCTTC. This sequence encodes CASKPDRDYNEQFF.

The chain employs TRBV30 and TRBJ2-1; TRBD2 aligns across 13 bases. The CDR3 sequence is 18 residues long. CDR1 is GTSNPN, CDR2 SVGIG, per germline (reference sequence). The trim removed 3 bases at V and 6 bases at J, leaving 14 bases unmatched. The CDR3 DNA follows: TGTGCCTGGAGCCAAACCCGCACTAGCGGGAGGGCCGTCAATGAGCAGTTCTTC. Amino acids: CAWSQTRTSGRAVNEQFF.

The chain couples TRBV20-1 to TRBJ2-7, with 10 bases identical to TRBD2. The V gene's germline CDR1 is DFQATT and CDR2 SNEGSKA (reference sequence). V dropped 6 bases and J dropped 4; count of bases not matched to a gene: 0. This CDR3 has 11 amino acids. The CDR3 reads CSATSGYEQYV. Written as DNA, the CDR3 is TGCAGTGCGACTAGCGGGTACGAGCAGTACGTC.

This clone was detected once. The J gene is TRBJ1-1, the V gene TRBV9; D may be TRBD1 (5 bases). The CDR3 is made up of 15 amino acids. V was shortened by 0 bases and J by 5 bases, with 14 bases between the two germline ends. Germline CDR1 is SGDLS and CDR2 is YYNGEE. CDR3 protein: CASSVDPGVGTEAFF. Here the CDR3 DNA reads TGTGCCAGCAGCGTAGACCCGGGGGTAGGGACTGAAGCTTTCTTT.

The chain is built from TRBV29-1 and TRBJ2-5; 8 bases align to TRBD1. The CDR3 is 12 amino acids. V shed 4 bases, J shed 5 bases, and the junction held 3 bases outside the gene matches. The germline V gene has CDR1 SQVTM and CDR2 ANQGSEA. The CDR3 reads CSVGTGMETQYF. The CDR3 coding sequence is TGCAGCGTTGGGACAGGGATGGAGACCCAGTACTTC.

This clone has only one observation. CDR3 nucleotides: TGTGCCAGCAGTTTAGGGAGGTTGGACGAGCAGTACGTC. It encodes CASSLGRLDEQYV. V gene TRBV12-3 or TRBV12-4 combines with J gene TRBJ2-7; weak D call: TRBD2 (5 bases). The CDR3 runs 13 residues. V was shortened by 1 base and J by 5 bases, with 9 bases between the two germline ends.

The chain links TRBV7-9 to TRBJ2-7; weak D call: TRBD1 (6 bases). Germline assignment: CDR1 SEHNR and CDR2 FQNEAQ (reference sequence). V was cut by 1 base and J by 5 bases, with 9 bases left in between. This CDR3 has 13 residues. The CDR3 is CASSLGGGDEQYV. As DNA, the CDR3 is TGTGCCAGCAGCTTAGGAGGGGGAGACGAGCAGTACGTC.

This chain joins TRBV29-1 and TRBJ1-2; 11 bases fit TRBD1. The CDR3 loop spans 13 amino acids. Looked up from germline, CDR1 is SQVTM and CDR2 is ANQGSEA. V was pared by 6 bases and J by 7 bases, with 7 bases of the junction left unmatched. The CDR3 reads CSVWTGGAGGYTF. The CDR3 nucleotides read TGCAGCGTCTGGACAGGGGGCGCCGGTGGCTACACCTTC. The whole variable domain, remainder taken from reference TRBV29-1 and TRBJ1-2, is SAVISQKPSRDICQRGTSLTIQCQVDSQVTMMFWYRQQPGQSLTLIATANQGSEATYESGFVIDKFPISRPNLTFSTLTVSNMSPEDSSIYLCSVWTGGAGGYTFGSGTRLTVV.

V usage is TRBV5-6 and J usage is TRBJ1-1; 7 positions agree with TRBD1. This CDR3 contains 16 residues. The V and J ends lost 2 bases and 4 bases, in that order; junction bases with no gene match: 11. The germline V gene encodes CDR1 SGHDT and CDR2 YYEEEE. CDR3 nucleotide sequence: TGTGCCAGCAGCTTAACGCGACAGGGATTAGGCACTGAAGCTTTCTTT. It yields the protein CASSLTRQGLGTEAFF.

The chain links TRBV18 to TRBJ2-7; D is perhaps TRBD1 (6 bases). The J call may be wrong; the DNA end is better matched by TRBJ2-1. The CDR3 length is 14 residues. The V gene's germline CDR1 is KGHSH and CDR2 LQKENI. The CDR3 DNA follows: TGTGCCAGCTCACCATTGACAGGTCAGAATGAGCAGTTCTTC. This sequence encodes CASSPLTGQNEQFF.

V and J are TRBV6-4 and TRBJ2-3; TRBD2 matches 9 bases. Trimming removed 2 bases from V and 10 bases from J; junction bases left unmatched: 13. The CDR3 is 16 amino acids. The germline CDR1 and CDR2 sequences are MRHNA and SNTAGT. The CDR3 DNA is TGTGCCAGCAGTGACACCCTAGCGGGATGGGCGGGGGCGCAGTATTTT. It specifies CASSDTLAGWAGAQYF.

The V and J genes are TRBV6-2 or TRBV6-3 and TRBJ2-2, with TRBD2 matching 9 bases. This CDR3 contains 16 residues. From germline, CDR1 is MNHEY and CDR2 SVGEGT. V was pared by 0 bases and J by 3 bases, with 2 bases of the junction left unmatched. The CDR3 nucleotides are TGTGCCAGCAGTTACTCTAGCGGGAGCGACACCGGGGAGCTGTTTTTT. Encoded protein: CASSYSSGSDTGELFF.

The V call is TRBV12-3 or TRBV12-4, the J call TRBJ1-4; D unclear. The V gene lost 2 bases and the J gene lost 6 bases, with 7 bases spanning the gap. The CDR3 extends over 13 amino acids. CDR3 bases: TGTGCCAGCAGTTTAAACGGGGATGAAAAACTGTTTTTT. This sequence encodes CASSLNGDEKLFF.